Listed below are T cell receptor beta chains from one sample, sequenced in a study of T cell responses to AZD1222 COVID-19 vaccine. Generated by immunoSEQ multiplex PCR, the TCRdb table keeps only in-frame clones and is missing some. The profile covers more than 250,000 clones, with more than 85% appearing a single time and approximately 0.52% taken by the ten largest. Sequencing used peripheral blood, obtained on day 0 of AZD1222 vaccination. The source of these receptors is an adult in good health. CDR3s include the opening cysteine and the closing phenylalanine or tryptophan. Expanded clones get a size class; other rows say once, few or many, or leave the size out.

V	size	CDR3
TRBV28	.	CASSRRDTQETQYF
TRBV24-1	.	CATRTPTASVDSPLHF
TRBV5-1	.	CASSLGQVPNTGELFF
TRBV13	.	CASSLGRRGNTEAFF
TRBV21-1	once	CASSKGPLNDEQFF
TRBV28	.	CASSLLSGESPLHF
TRBV24-1	.	CATKRLAEETQYF
TRBV30	.	CAWGYRETQYF
TRBV28	few	CASETGGVGTEAFF
TRBV4-1	once	CASRFGTSGGAREQFF
TRBV6-5	.	CASNGLWAGTDTQYF
TRBV5-1	.	CASSLDSGPYGYTF
TRBV2	once	CASSEYRAGGGELFF
TRBV5-1	.	CASSLGAAANTGELFF
TRBV25-1	.	CASRGGRTYGYTF
TRBV11-3	.	CASSPDGSYEQYF
TRBV10-3	.	CAISEPGRVEEQYF
TRBV7-2	.	CASSWADGSYEQYF
TRBV3-1/TRBV3-2	.	CASSLSDRAYEQYF
TRBV2	once	CASIHLTGELFF
TRBV5-6	.	CASSLSLAKNEQFF
TRBV4-3	.	CASSPKPGNTIYF
TRBV12-3/TRBV12-4	.	CASSFRGYYGYTF
TRBV28	.	CASSAGTGDYEQYF
TRBV7-9	once	CASSLAGSEKLFF
TRBV5-1	.	CASSLEGGLFYEQYF
TRBV7-3	.	CASSPGGDINYNEQFF
TRBV6-6	.	CASSSNPNYGYTF
TRBV2	.	CATGESRDTQYF
TRBV6-5	once	CASSYSTREETQYF
TRBV4-2	.	CASSQDQSRSSYNSPLHF
TRBV2	few	CASSTDGRGQPQHF
TRBV7-2	.	CASSSRLAEGINEQFF
TRBV5-1	.	CASRSYDKDWLSYEQYF
TRBV2	.	CASSELTSGSTDTQYF
TRBV6-6	.	CASSHLRGDAEAFF
TRBV19	.	CASSIEEGMNTEAFF
TRBV14	.	CASSQAFLAGVYEQYF
TRBV28	.	CASSFSGSRQPQHF
TRBV2	.	CASSEETSAEQFF
TRBV18	.	CASSPTLDGNEKLFF
TRBV2	.	CASRDLGLAVETQYF
TRBV6-5	.	CASDLVRENTEAFF
TRBV3-1/TRBV3-2	.	CASSQTSGSSWEQYF
TRBV7-2	.	CASSLALGGLGAAGANVLTF
TRBV7-3	.	CASSLSGGPYNEQFF
TRBV11-2	.	CASSLRGDNQPQHF
TRBV4-2	.	CASSPRQGGSPLHF
TRBV7-2	.	CASSPLRGLKSGTDTQYF
TRBV7-9	.	CASSLASLSTGSPLHF
TRBV18	.	CASSPLRGGETQYF
TRBV9	.	CASSVGKRGEETQYF
TRBV5-4	.	CASSLGLAGGAGELFF
TRBV4-2	.	CASTRSIAGGTYEQYF